This entry lists 5 T cell receptor beta chains sequenced from one sample in a study of blood T cell repertoires in COVID-19 (dated by TCRdb to about 2020). Library preparation used the immunoSEQ multiplex PCR assay. What TCRdb holds here is the immuneACCESS table cut down to in-frame rearrangements. Part of the clones is not present; checked against another copy, under half of the missing clones reflect an unresolved V gene, and the others are unexplained. This sample holds roughly 260,000 clones; around 90% were observed only once. 3.5% to 4.5% of the sample belongs to the ten largest clones. The specimen was peripheral blood. Source of these receptors: a man aged 60 to 75 who had recovered from COVID-19.

CDR3: CATSDLGTGGVEQFF. CDR3 in DNA: TGTGCCACCAGTGATTTGGGGACAGGAGGAGTTGAGCAGTTCTTC. The chain joins TRBV24-1 to TRBJ2-1; 8 nucleotides line up with TRBD1. In germline, CDR1 is KGHDR, CDR2 SFDVKD. The V segment lost 0 bases and the J segment 9 bases; nucleotides outside the gene matches: 6. The CDR3 spans 15 residues.

The J gene is TRBJ2-7, the V gene TRBV5-4; 8 nucleotides line up with TRBD2. Germline CDR1 is SGHNT and CDR2 is YYREEE (reference sequence). V lost 2 bases and J lost 0; bases outside the gene matches: 7. The CDR3 loop spans 16 amino acids. DNA for the CDR3: TGTGCCAGCAGCTTCCATAGCGGGATCCTCTCCTACGAGCAGTACTTC. Its translation is CASSFHSGILSYEQYF.

The V call is TRBV30, the J call TRBJ2-5; maybe TRBD1 (5 bases). Trimming removed 3 bases from V and 4 bases from J, with 12 bases in between. Germline V gene lookup returns CDR1 GTSNPN and CDR2 SVGIG (reference sequence). The length of the CDR3 is 13 residues. This CDR3 reads CAWSVPGLETQYF. The CDR3 DNA sequence: TGTGCCTGGAGCGTACCAGGGCTAGAGACCCAGTACTTC.

The chain couples TRBV7-9 to TRBJ1-6; 7 bases align to TRBD1. Germline V gene lookup returns CDR1 SEHNR and CDR2 FQNEAQ (reference sequence). V gave up 5 bases and J gave up 7 bases; unmatched junction bases: 5. The CDR3 sequence is 14 residues long. CDR3 sequence reads: CASSPTGQNSPLHF. CDR3 DNA sequence: TGTGCCAGCAGCCCGACGGGACAGAATTCACCCCTCCACTTT.

The chain couples TRBV20-1 to TRBJ1-4, with D uncertain. The CDR3 covers 19 residues. Germline V gives CDR1 DFQATT, CDR2 SNEGSKA (reference sequence). Between the trimmed V and J ends, which lost 3 bases and 2 bases, there was a span of 25 bases. Here the CDR3 reads CSASPPEISTGETNEKLFF. Written as DNA, the CDR3 is TGCAGTGCTAGTCCCCCGGAAATCTCGACGGGTGAGACTAATGAAAAACTGTTTTTT.